The next 20 T cell receptor beta chains were all read from a single sample in a study of T cells after somatic rescue of genetic block (dated by TCRdb to the early 2020s). Receptor libraries were prepared by the immunoSEQ multiplex PCR assay. TCRdb re-hosts the immuneACCESS table, in-frame sequences only. Its copies lack some clones; in the studies checked, an unresolved V gene accounts for under half of them, and the cause for the rest is not known. In this sample the table shows roughly 51,000 clones, more than 90% of which occur a single time. Together, the top ten hold approximately 0.075% of the sample. Sequencing was carried out using peripheral blood mononuclear cells (PBMCs). The receptor set was obtained from a child younger than two.

The V call is TRBV19, the J call TRBJ1-5; TRBD1 matches at 9 bases. This CDR3 is built from 14 residues. Looked up from germline, CDR1 is LNHDA and CDR2 is SQIVND (reference sequence). V shed 7 bases, J shed 2 bases, and the junction held 3 bases outside the gene matches. For the CDR3, the DNA is TGTGCCAGTACCAGGACAGGGGGCAATCAGCCCCAGCATTTT. It is translated as CASTRTGGNQPQHF.

The gene calls are TRBV6-5 and TRBJ1-5; 7 bases are shared with TRBD1. The trim removed 2 bases at V and 5 bases at J, leaving 0 bases unmatched. The CDR3 has 13 amino acids. Germline loops: CDR1 MNHEY, CDR2 SVGAGI. The CDR3 DNA follows: TGTGCCAGCAGTTACAGGGGGCATCAGCCCCAGCATTTT. Protein sequence: CASSYRGHQPQHF.

The chain joins TRBV13 to TRBJ1-4; maybe TRBD1 (5 bases). The CDR3 runs to 13 residues. Trimming took 4 bases from V and 7 from J, leaving 10 bases between them. The germline gives CDR1 PRHDT, CDR2 FYEKMQ (reference sequence). CDR3 bases: TGTGCCAGCAGCTCCAGGGTATCTGAAAAACTGTTTTTT. It encodes CASSSRVSEKLFF.

CDR3 nucleotide sequence: TGTGCCAGCAGCTTAGTGGACGGGAAAGAGACCCAGTACTTC. This gives the protein CASSLVDGKETQYF. The V call is TRBV11-2, the J call TRBJ2-5, with D maybe TRBD2 (5 bases). In germline, CDR1 is SGHAT, CDR2 FQNNGV. The ends were cut back, 1 base at V and 3 bases at J, with 9 bases in the middle. The CDR3 runs 14 residues.

This chain joins TRBV5-1 and TRBJ2-5, with D perhaps given as TRBD1 or TRBD2 (5 bases each). From germline, CDR1 is SGHRS and CDR2 YFSETQ. The CDR3 has 15 residues. V was shortened by 1 base and J by 2 bases, with 12 bases between the two germline ends. The DNA of the CDR3 is TGCGCCAGCAGCTTGTCGGGGACCCTTCAAGAGACCCAGTACTTC. It yields the protein CASSLSGTLQETQYF.

This clone was detected only once. V gene TRBV7-1 combines with J gene TRBJ2-7, with D perhaps TRBD1 (7 bases). TRBV7-1 has ORF status, its function being uncertain. This CDR3 comprises 16 residues. Trimming shortened V by 4 bases and J by 2 bases, and 18 bases separated the two germline ends. The CDR3 here is CASSLGGGSLAYEQYF. As DNA, the CDR3 is TGTGCCAGCAGCTTAGGAGGGGGCAGTTTGGCCTACGAGCAGTACTTC.

The genes are TRBV25-1 and TRBJ1-2; no reliable D call. Germline V gene sequence: CDR1 MGHDK, CDR2 SYGVNS. The V end was cut by 2 bases, the J end by 1 base, with 8 bases between. The CDR3 sequence is 14 residues long. The CDR3 reads CASSEQKNNYGYTF. Here the CDR3 DNA reads TGTGCCAGCAGTGAACAAAAAAATAACTATGGCTACACCTTC.

The chain employs TRBV27 and TRBJ2-2, with a tentative D call TRBD2 (5 bases). The CDR3 runs 15 residues. V shed 2 bases and J shed 7 bases, with 14 bases lying between them. Germline-derived CDR1 and CDR2 are MNHEY and SMNVEV (reference sequence). CDR3 amino acids: CASSLASTLGGELFF. The CDR3 nucleotides are TGTGCCAGCAGTTTAGCTAGCACCCTCGGCGGGGAGCTGTTTTTT.

This chain uses TRBV27 with TRBJ2-3, with TRBD2 identical over 10 bases. This CDR3 region has 17 residues. V gave up 2 bases and J gave up 3 bases; unmatched junction bases: 8. CDR1 and CDR2 (germline): MNHEY, SMNVEV (reference sequence). CDR3 in DNA: TGTGCCAGCAGTTTACACCCTAGCGGGAGAGCGACAGATACGCAGTATTTT. Protein product: CASSLHPSGRATDTQYF.

The genes are TRBV7-8 and TRBJ2-2; TRBD2 aligns across 8 bases. Germline CDR1 and CDR2: SGHVS and FQNEAQ. This CDR3 comprises 15 residues. V gave up 3 bases and J gave up 0 bases; unmatched junction bases: 0. CDR3 residues: CASSLGLANTGELFF. The CDR3, as DNA: TGTGCCAGCAGCTTGGGACTAGCGAACACCGGGGAGCTGTTTTTT.

The chain carries TRBV7-9 and TRBJ2-1; weak D call: TRBD1 (6 bases). This CDR3 has 15 residues. Germline lookup yields CDR1 SEHNR and CDR2 FQNEAQ (reference sequence). V shed 4 bases and J shed 6 bases, with 16 bases lying between them. The CDR3 DNA follows: TGTGCCAGCAGCTCCTCTCAGGACAGAGGCAATGAGCAGTTCTTC. The encoded protein is CASSSSQDRGNEQFF.

The V gene is TRBV28, the J gene TRBJ1-3; no definite D call. V gave up 8 bases and J gave up 2 bases, with 13 bases separating them. CDR3 length: 14 amino acids. Germline V lookup: CDR1 MDHEN, CDR2 SYDVKM. DNA for the CDR3: TGTGCCAGCGCCTTTCGGGCAGCTGGAAACACCATATATTTT. It yields the protein CASAFRAAGNTIYF.

The chain carries TRBV5-1 and TRBJ1-2; 9 bases match TRBD1. This CDR3 spans 15 amino acids. The ends lost 2 bases at V and 3 bases at J; junction bases unmatched: 5. Germline CDR1 is SGHRS and CDR2 is YFSETQ. CDR3 nucleotides: TGCGCCAGCAGCTTTAACAGGGGGCCGGACTATGGCTACACCTTC. Protein sequence: CASSFNRGPDYGYTF.

V and J are TRBV4-2 and TRBJ1-1; 9 nucleotides align to TRBD1. The trim removed 10 bases at V and 1 base at J, leaving 10 bases unmatched. The CDR3 totals 15 residues. CDR1 is LGHNA, CDR2 YNFKEQ, per germline. The CDR3 DNA is TGTGCCACTCAGACAGGGGGTCTTTGGAACACTGAAGCTTTCTTT. It encodes CATQTGGLWNTEAFF.

The V call is TRBV7-9, the J call TRBJ2-2; D unresolved. Trimming removed 2 bases from V and 3 bases from J, with 4 bases in between. Germline assignment: CDR1 SEHNR and CDR2 FQNEAQ (reference sequence). This CDR3 is built from 13 residues. CDR3 region: CASSLKDTGELFF. CDR3 DNA: TGTGCCAGCAGCTTAAAGGACACCGGGGAGCTGTTTTTT.

This clone was observed once. V and J are TRBV5-5 and TRBJ1-5; TRBD1 aligns across 9 bases. Germline-derived CDR1 and CDR2 are SGHKS and YYEKEE (reference sequence). V was pared by 0 bases and J by 3 bases, with 4 bases of the junction left unmatched. The CDR3 has 16 amino acids. Here the CDR3 reads CASSLGDRVPNQPQHF. For the CDR3, the DNA is TGTGCCAGCAGCTTGGGGGACAGGGTCCCCAATCAGCCCCAGCATTTT.

This clone was seen a single time. The CDR3 spells CAWSAGGTYEQYF. CDR3 nucleotide sequence: TGTGCCTGGAGTGCGGGTGGGACCTACGAGCAGTACTTC. The rearrangement uses TRBV30 and TRBJ2-7; the D is unclear. Germline V gives CDR1 GTSNPN, CDR2 SVGIG (reference sequence). The V end was cut by 1 base, the J end by 2 bases, with 9 bases between. This CDR3 has 13 residues.

The chain joins TRBV7-2 to TRBJ2-3, with D hard to call. Trimming left V 3 bases short and J 0 bases short, with 10 bases between. This CDR3 has 15 residues. Germline V CDR1 and CDR2: SGHTA, FQGNSA. The CDR3 nucleotides are TGTGCCAGCAGCTTGACCACGCTGAGCACAGATACGCAGTATTTT. The encoded protein is CASSLTTLSTDTQYF.

The gene calls are TRBV7-2 and TRBJ2-2, with 7 bases identical to TRBD2. Trimming cost V 4 bases and J 2 bases; bases outside gene matches: 7. This CDR3 has 16 residues. Germline assignment: CDR1 SGHTA and CDR2 FQGNSA. CDR3 DNA: TGTGCCAGCAGCTCTCAAGCGGGGCTAAACACCGGGGAGCTGTTTTTT. As protein: CASSSQAGLNTGELFF.

The chain has TRBV11-2 and TRBJ2-1, with 9 bases aligning to TRBD2. The CDR3 contains 15 residues. The V gene's germline CDR1 is SGHAT and CDR2 FQNNGV. The J segment lost 0 bases and the V segment lost 7 bases, leaving 4 bases of the junction unmatched. The CDR3 DNA reads TGTGCCAGCACTCTGGGACTAGCCTCCTACAATGAGCAGTTCTTC. Translation gives CASTLGLASYNEQFF.